The T cell receptor beta chain described here comes from a study of CD8+ T cells in alopecia areata. Study-level information: Treatment comprised oral tofacitinib, 5 to 10 mg twice daily, in treated patients. Using the percentage of affected scalp area, treated patients' severity was scored.

Findings of the study overall: Tofacitinib significantly decreased scalp clonality and expanded CD8+ clones among top 100. Higher clonality was seen in lesional scalp than in normal scalp, especially in alopecia totalis/universalis.

V was shortened by 3 bases and J by 1 base, with 9 bases between the two germline ends. CDR3 length equals 14 residues. Germline values: CDR1 LGHNA, CDR2 YNFKEQ. RNA was extracted and reverse transcribed into cDNA as the sequencing template. Repertoires were generated with immunoSEQ multiplex PCR, while TCRdb's copy carries only in-frame clones and drops some. The table has 95,000 to 100,000 clones, roughly 56% seen once. Treatment denoted: oral pan-JAK inhibitor, 5-10 mg twice daily. Comments on this clone: Antigen specificity is unknown.

The clonotype was recovered from a human donor with alopecia areata. This rearrangement joins TRBV4-2 to TRBJ1-1; weak D call: TRBD1 (5 bases). The specimen was CD8+ T cells sorted from blood, collected between weeks 55 and 65, from a patient treated with tofacitinib. The CDR3 nucleotides read TGTGCCAGCAGCCAGGGACCCCAGAACACTGAAGCTTTCTTT. It encodes CASSQGPQNTEAFF.